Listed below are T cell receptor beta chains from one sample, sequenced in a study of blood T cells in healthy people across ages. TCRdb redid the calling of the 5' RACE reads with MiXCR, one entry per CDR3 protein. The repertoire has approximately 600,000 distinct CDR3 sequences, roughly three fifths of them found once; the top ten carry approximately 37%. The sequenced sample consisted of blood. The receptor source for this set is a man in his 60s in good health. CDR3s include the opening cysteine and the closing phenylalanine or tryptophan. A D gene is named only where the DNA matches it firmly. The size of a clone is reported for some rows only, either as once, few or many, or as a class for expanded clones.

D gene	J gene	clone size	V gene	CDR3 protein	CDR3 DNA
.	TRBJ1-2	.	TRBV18	CASSPSDSYGYTF	TGTGCCAGCTCACCATCGGACAGTTATGGCTACACCTTC
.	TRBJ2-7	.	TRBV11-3	CASSSETFPYEQYF	TGTGCCAGCAGCTCTGAGACATTTCCCTACGAGCAGTACTTC
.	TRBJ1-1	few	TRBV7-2	CASSLVGLMNTEAFF	TGTGCCAGCAGCTTAGTCGGATTGATGAACACTGAAGCTTTCTTT
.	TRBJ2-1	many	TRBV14	CASSQVERYEQFF	TGTGCCAGCAGCCAAGTGGAGAGGTATGAGCAGTTCTTC
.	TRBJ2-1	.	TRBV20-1	CSARGAGGVYNEQFF	TGCAGTGCTAGAGGAGCAGGCGGGGTTTACAATGAGCAGTTCTTC
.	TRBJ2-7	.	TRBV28	CASSPTRLPYEQYF	TGTGCCAGCAGTCCCACACGGCTCCCCTACGAGCAGTACTTC
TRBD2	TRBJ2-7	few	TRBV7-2	CASSFTSGGYEQYF	TGTGCCAGCAGCTTCACTAGCGGGGGCTACGAGCAGTACTTC
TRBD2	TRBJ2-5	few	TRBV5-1	CASSLRTSGIQETQYF	TGCGCCAGCAGCCTCCGGACTAGCGGAATCCAAGAGACCCAGTACTTC
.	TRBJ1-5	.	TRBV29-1	CSVVVGDSNQPQHF	TGCAGCGTTGTGGTAGGGGATAGCAATCAGCCCCAGCATTTT
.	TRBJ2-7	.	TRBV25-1	CASSDWVTDEQYF	TGTGCCAGCAGTGACTGGGTCACAGACGAGCAGTACTTC
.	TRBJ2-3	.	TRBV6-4	CASIPGPYTDTQYF	TGTGCCAGCATCCCGGGGCCCTACACAGATACGCAGTATTTT
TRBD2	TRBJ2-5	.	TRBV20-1	CSAHLAERGKQYF	TGCAGTGCTCACCTCGCTGAGCGGGGTAAGCAGTACTTC
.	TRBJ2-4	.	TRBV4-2	CASSRTSDRGDIQYF	TGTGCCAGCAGCAGAACGTCGGATAGGGGGGACATTCAGTACTTC
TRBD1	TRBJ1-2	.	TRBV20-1	CSARTGVNYGYTF	TGCAGTGCTAGGACAGGGGTGAACTATGGCTACACCTTC